Following are 6 T cell receptor beta chains from one sample sequenced in a study of spatial heterogeneity in lung cancer. Time point of the sample: blood at routine non-recurrence follow-up after resection. The study sequenced unsorted whole RNA from tumor, nontumor lung or frozen PBMC. TCRdb itself ran the 5' RACE reads through MiXCR, one entry per CDR3 protein. Here the sample spans under 150,000 distinct CDR3 sequences, 12% being singletons. This sample comprised PBMCs, obtained at follow-up. The source of these receptors is a male donor with early-stage non-small cell lung cancer.

This chain links TRBV7-3 with TRBJ2-2; D gene ambiguous. The CDR3 runs 14 residues. Germline CDR1 reads SGHTA; CDR2 reads FQGTGA. The V end lost 6 bases, the J end lost 6 bases, and 14 bases lay between the germline ends. For the CDR3, the DNA is TGTGCCAGCAGGCCAAGCGCGGTTTCCGGGGAGCTGTTTTTT. This encodes CASRPSAVSGELFF. The full variable domain, with the rest looked up from reference TRBV7-3 and TRBJ2-2, is GAGVSQTPSNKVTEKGKYVELRCDPISGHTALYWYRQSLGQGPEFLIYFQGTGAADDSGLPNDRFFAVRPEGSVSTLKIQRTERGDSAVYLCASRPSAVSGELFFGEGSRLTVL.

This clonotype was counted at least ten times. V usage is TRBV7-2 and J usage is TRBJ2-2; 7 bases match TRBD1. V was clipped by 3 bases and J by 3 bases; unmatched bases: 4. Germline V gene sequence: CDR1 SGHTA, CDR2 FQGNSA. The CDR3 has 15 residues. CDR3 coding DNA: TGTGCCAGCAGCTTTCGGACAGGTGACACCGGGGAGCTGTTTTTT. Translation gives CASSFRTGDTGELFF.

This clonotype was seen at least ten times. The chain employs TRBV5-1 and TRBJ2-5, with TRBD1 matching over 9 bases. V trimming: 4 bases; J trimming: 5 bases; junction bases outside the gene matches: 6. Germline V gene data show CDR1 as SGHRS and CDR2 as YFSETQ. The CDR3 contains 14 residues. The CDR3 sequence is CASSETGGVETQYF. The CDR3, as DNA: TGCGCCAGCAGCGAGACAGGGGGTGTGGAGACCCAGTACTTC.

This clonotype was counted between two and nine times. The chain carries TRBV21-1 and TRBJ2-2; no check of the table's D call, TRBD1, against the DNA was made. TRBV21-1 is tagged as a pseudogene. The CDR3 runs to 18 residues. The CDR3 coding sequence is TGTGCCAGCAGCAAAGATCAGGGACAGGGTGGTCACACCGGGGAGCTGTTTTTT. This translates into CASSKDQGQGGHTGELFF.

V and J are TRBV25-1 and TRBJ1-4; TRBD1 is a possible D gene (5 bases). Per the germline V gene, CDR1 is MGHDK and CDR2 is SYGVNS. The CDR3 totals 14 residues. The ends were cut back, 7 bases at V and 4 bases at J, with 13 bases in the middle. The CDR3 loop is CASTRGEGNEKLFF. The DNA for the CDR3 is TGTGCCAGCACCCGAGGGGAGGGTAATGAAAAACTGTTTTTT. The entire variable domain, with the rest obtained from reference TRBV25-1 and TRBJ1-4, is as follows: EADIYQTPRYLVIGTGKKITLECSQTMGHDKMYWYQQDPGMELHLIHYSYGVNSTEKGDLSSESTVSRIRTEHFPLTLESARPSHTSQYLCASTRGEGNEKLFFGSGTQLSVL.

There are a few counts of this clonotype. The genes are TRBV28 and TRBJ2-5, with D perhaps TRBD1 (5 bases). The CDR3 length is 13 residues. Per germline, CDR1 MDHEN and CDR2 SYDVKM. Trimming cost V 3 bases and J 3 bases, with 8 bases left between them. In DNA, the CDR3 is TGTGCCAGCAGTTTTTTAGGGGAAGAGACCCAGTACTTC. As protein: CASSFLGEETQYF.